The 8 T cell receptor beta chains listed next were all sequenced from one sample in a study of cytomegalovirus exposure and HLA in healthy donors. Produced via immunoSEQ multiplex PCR; TCRdb's table is partial and in-frame only. The data show around 250,000 clones, around 91% seen once. The sequenced sample consisted of PBMCs. Receptors were obtained from a woman aged 30 to 39 in good health and CMV-seronegative.

As to this clone: Other nucleotide sequences from this sample produce the same CDR3. This chain joins TRBV9 and TRBJ2-1; TRBD2 agrees at 9 bases. Per germline, CDR1 SGDLS and CDR2 YYNGEE. Germline trimming cut 5 bases from V and 4 bases from J; bases unmatched to any gene: 4. CDR3 length: 14 amino acids. In DNA form, the CDR3 reads TGTGCCAGCAGTGCTAGCGGGACTTACAATGAGCAGTTCTTC. It yields the protein CASSASGTYNEQFF.

J is TRBJ2-3 and V is TRBV7-8, with 7 bases aligning to TRBD2. V was clipped by 5 bases and J by 1 base; unmatched bases: 6. Germline lookup yields CDR1 SGHVS and CDR2 FQNEAQ. The CDR3 contains 15 residues. The CDR3: CASSPGGSRTDTQYF. CDR3 nucleotide sequence: TGTGCCAGCAGCCCGGGGGGATCGCGCACAGATACGCAGTATTTT.

The V gene is TRBV6-5, the J gene TRBJ2-2, with D possibly being TRBD1 or TRBD2 (6 bases each). CDR1 is MNHEY, CDR2 SVGAGI, per germline. The germline V and J ends were trimmed by 6 bases and 8 bases, with 16 bases remaining between them. The CDR3 length is 14 residues. The CDR3 protein is CASSPRGPRGELFF. In nucleotides, the CDR3 is TGTGCCAGCAGCCCCCGGGGGCCGCGGGGGGAGCTGTTTTTT.

This chain links TRBV7-2 with TRBJ2-3; 11 bases match TRBD2. V shed 1 base, J shed 5 bases, and the junction held 5 bases outside the gene matches. This CDR3 is 16 amino acids long. From germline, CDR1 is SGHTA and CDR2 FQGNSA. The CDR3 loop is CASSLGPLAGGDTQYF. The CDR3 coding sequence is TGTGCCAGCAGCTTAGGTCCCCTAGCGGGAGGAGATACGCAGTATTTT.

The CDR3 DNA reads TGTGCCAGTAGTAAGGCAGGGGGCACCGGGGAGCTGTTTTTT. It yields the protein CASSKAGGTGELFF. The chain carries TRBV19 and TRBJ2-2, with 7 nucleotides matching TRBD1. The trim removed 4 bases at V and 4 bases at J, leaving 3 bases unmatched. The CDR3 covers 14 residues. The V gene's germline CDR1 is LNHDA and CDR2 SQIVND (reference sequence).

The chain has TRBV7-9 and TRBJ2-2, with D possibly being TRBD2 (6 bases). Per germline, CDR1 SEHNR and CDR2 FQNEAQ (reference sequence). The CDR3 has 16 residues. Trimming left V 1 base short and J 6 bases short, with 15 bases between. In DNA form, the CDR3 reads TGTGCCAGCAGCTTAGGCGGGACTTTGGAATCCGGGGAGCTGTTTTTT. Its protein is CASSLGGTLESGELFF.

This chain links TRBV7-9 with TRBJ2-7; a weak D match, TRBD1 (5 bases). V was shortened by 5 bases and J by 0 bases, with 20 bases between the two germline ends. CDR3 length equals 17 residues. In germline, CDR1 is SEHNR, CDR2 FQNEAQ (reference sequence). The CDR3 sequence: CASSPPTAGISSYEQYF. CDR3 sequence (DNA): TGTGCCAGCAGCCCTCCTACGGCAGGGATAAGCTCCTACGAGCAGTACTTC. Full variable domain (outside the CDR3, taken from reference TRBV7-9 and TRBJ2-7): DTGVSQNPRHKITKRGQNVTFRCDPISEHNRLYWYRQTLGQGPEFLTYFQNEAQLEKSRLLSDRFSAERPKGSFSTLEIQRTEQGDSAMYLCASSPPTAGISSYEQYFGPGTRLTVT.

J is TRBJ2-1 and V is TRBV7-2; tentatively, D is TRBD1 (7 bases). CDR1 and CDR2 from the germline V gene are SGHTA and FQGNSA. The CDR3 sequence is 14 residues long. V was cut by 1 base and J by 10 bases, with 14 bases left in between. DNA for the CDR3: TGTGCCAGCAGCTTAGGGAGGGGGCGGAACGAGCAGTTCTTC. Translated: CASSLGRGRNEQFF.